The TCR beta chain described here comes from a study of human T cells and chemical hapten exposure. About the study: Patients, predominantly female, presented with alopecia areata, totalis or universalis.

This clonotype came up a few times. Sample time point: patch test 3, about 24 weeks after DPC sensitization. Treatment of the sample: therapeutic diphenylcyclopropenone sensitization with weekly scalp DPC. Researchers sampled blood before each patch test went on. TCRdb independently ran MiXCR on the RACE reads; one entry per CDR3 protein. The profile covers about 97,000 distinct CDR3 sequences, with 25% to 35% appearing a single time and about 9.4% taken by the ten largest. CDR1 and CDR2 from the germline V gene are PRHDT and FYEKMQ (reference sequence). This CDR3 comprises 15 residues. Trimming removed 5 bases from V and 5 bases from J; junction bases left unmatched: 11.

This sequence was found in a man aged 35 to 55 with alopecia areata. Some clones in this sample may be carry-over from other donors' samples. Sample: whole blood, taken in connection with sensitization to the hapten diphenylcyclopropenone (DPC). The chain combines TRBV13 with TRBJ1-1; 7 positions agree with TRBD1. This CDR3 is CASSPQGLGVTEAFF. In nucleotides, the CDR3 is TGTGCCAGCAGCCCACAGGGGTTAGGGGTAACTGAAGCTTTCTTT.